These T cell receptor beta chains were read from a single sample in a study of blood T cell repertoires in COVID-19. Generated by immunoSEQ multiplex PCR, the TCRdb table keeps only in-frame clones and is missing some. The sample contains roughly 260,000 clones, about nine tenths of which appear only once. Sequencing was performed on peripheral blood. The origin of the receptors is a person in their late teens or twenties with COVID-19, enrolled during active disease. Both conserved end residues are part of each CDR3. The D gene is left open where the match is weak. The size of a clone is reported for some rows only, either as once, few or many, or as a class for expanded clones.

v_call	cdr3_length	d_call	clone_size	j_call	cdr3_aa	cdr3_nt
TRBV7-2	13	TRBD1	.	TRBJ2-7	CASSFGQAYEQYF	TGTGCCAGCAGCTTTGGACAGGCCTACGAGCAGTACTTC
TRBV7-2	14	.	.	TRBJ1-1	CASSFLGANTEAFF	TGTGCCAGCAGCTTTCTAGGAGCGAACACTGAAGCTTTCTTT
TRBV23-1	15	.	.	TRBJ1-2	CASSQAGGHDNGYTF	TGCGCCAGCAGTCAAGCCGGCGGACACGACAATGGCTACACCTTC
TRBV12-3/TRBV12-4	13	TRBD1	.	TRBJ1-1	CASRYGTVLEAFF	TGTGCCAGCAGATACGGGACAGTATTGGAAGCTTTCTTT
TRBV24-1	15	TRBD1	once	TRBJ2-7	CATSDSTGVPYEQYF	TGTGCCACCAGTGACTCGACAGGGGTCCCCTACGAGCAGTACTTC
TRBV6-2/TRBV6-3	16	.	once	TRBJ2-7	CASSSFGTQSSYEQYF	TGTGCCAGCAGTTCTTTCGGGACACAGAGCTCCTACGAGCAGTACTTC
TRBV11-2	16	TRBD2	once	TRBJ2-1	CASRVSGRGLDNEQFF	TGTGCCAGCAGAGTTAGCGGGAGGGGTCTCGACAATGAGCAGTTCTTC
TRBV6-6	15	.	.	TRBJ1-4	CASSPLPGRGEKLFF	TGTGCCAGCAGCCCGCTACCAGGGAGGGGGGAAAAACTGTTTTTT
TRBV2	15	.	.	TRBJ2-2	CASSEGETSAGELFF	TGTGCCAGCAGTGAAGGGGAGACTAGTGCCGGGGAGCTGTTTTTT
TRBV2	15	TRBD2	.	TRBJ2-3	CASSESSGKGDTQYF	TGTGCCAGCAGTGAATCTAGCGGGAAAGGAGATACGCAGTATTTT
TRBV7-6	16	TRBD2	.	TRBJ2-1	CASSFAGLAASNEQFF	TGTGCCAGCAGCTTTGCGGGACTAGCGGCCTCAAATGAGCAGTTCTTC
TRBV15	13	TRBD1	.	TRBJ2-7	CATSRDRDEEQYF	TGTGCCACCAGCAGGGACAGGGATGAGGAGCAGTACTTC
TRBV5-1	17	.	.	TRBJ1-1	CASSLRSRGGGNTEAFF	TGCGCCAGCAGCCTACGATCGCGTGGGGGCGGGAACACTGAAGCTTTCTTT
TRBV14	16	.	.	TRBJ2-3	CASSHTPGEGTDTQYF	TGTGCCAGCTCTCACACGCCGGGGGAGGGCACAGATACGCAGTATTTT
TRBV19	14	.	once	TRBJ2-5	CASSIGEGLETQYF	TGTGCCAGTAGTATAGGAGAGGGCCTGGAGACCCAGTACTTC
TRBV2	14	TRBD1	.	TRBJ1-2	CASEEDRGLYGYTF	TGTGCCAGCGAGGAGGACAGGGGGCTGTATGGCTACACCTTC
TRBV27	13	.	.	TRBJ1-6	CASSLILRSPLHF	TGTGCCAGCAGTTTAATCCTGAGATCACCCCTCCACTTT
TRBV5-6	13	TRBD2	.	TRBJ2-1	CASSPGLVHEQFF	TGTGCCAGCAGCCCGGGACTAGTCCATGAGCAGTTCTTC
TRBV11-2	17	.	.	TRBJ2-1	CASTPDSEQGFHNEQFF	TGTGCCAGCACCCCCGATTCTGAACAGGGCTTCCACAATGAGCAGTTCTTC
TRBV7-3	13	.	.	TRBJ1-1	CASSFGGNTEAFF	TGTGCCAGCAGCTTTGGAGGAAACACTGAAGCTTTCTTT
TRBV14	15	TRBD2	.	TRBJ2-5	CASSKGLAGVETQYF	TGTGCCAGCAGCAAGGGACTAGCGGGAGTTGAGACCCAGTACTTC
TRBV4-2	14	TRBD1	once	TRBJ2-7	CASSPTGVYYEQYF	TGTGCCAGCAGCCCAACAGGGGTTTACTACGAGCAGTACTTC
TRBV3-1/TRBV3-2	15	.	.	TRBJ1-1	CASSPNPGRDTEAFF	TGTGCCAGCAGCCCCAACCCAGGGAGGGACACTGAAGCTTTCTTT
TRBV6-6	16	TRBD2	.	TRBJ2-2	CASSYRLAGNTGELFF	TGTGCCAGCAGTTACCGTTTAGCGGGGAACACCGGGGAGCTGTTTTTT
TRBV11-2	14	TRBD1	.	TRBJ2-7	CASSLDLGGHEQYF	TGTGCCAGCAGCTTAGATCTAGGGGGCCACGAGCAGTACTTC
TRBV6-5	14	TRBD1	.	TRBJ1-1	CASTQRTGITEAFF	TGTGCCAGCACTCAAAGGACAGGAATTACTGAAGCTTTCTTT
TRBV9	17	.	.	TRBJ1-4	CASSVDGRSATNEKLFF	TGTGCCAGCAGCGTAGACGGAAGGAGTGCAACTAATGAAAAACTGTTTTTT
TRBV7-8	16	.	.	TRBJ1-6	CASSSKDRAYNSPLHF	TGTGCCAGCAGCTCGAAGGACAGAGCCTATAATTCACCCCTCCACTTT
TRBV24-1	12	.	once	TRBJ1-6	CARTVPHSPLHF	TGTGCCCGGACAGTACCTCATTCACCCCTCCACTTT
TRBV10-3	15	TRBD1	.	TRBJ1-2	CAISEQTGDYYGYTF	TGTGCCATCAGCGAGCAGACAGGGGATTACTATGGCTACACCTTC
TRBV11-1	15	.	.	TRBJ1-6	CASSLTGLYNSPLHF	TGTGCCAGCAGCCTCACGGGACTGTATAATTCACCCCTCCACTTT
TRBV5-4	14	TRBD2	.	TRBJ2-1	CASSLELAGAEQFF	TGTGCCAGCAGCTTGGAACTAGCGGGTGCTGAGCAGTTCTTC
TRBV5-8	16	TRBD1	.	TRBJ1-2	CASSIGTASSNYGYTF	TGTGCCAGCAGCATTGGGACAGCGTCGTCCAACTATGGCTACACCTTC
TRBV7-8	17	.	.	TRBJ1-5	CASSLALAGAGGKPQHF	TGTGCCAGCAGCTTAGCGCTTGCTGGGGCAGGTGGTAAGCCCCAGCATTTT
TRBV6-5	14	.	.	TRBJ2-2	CASSYSWTYGELFF	TGTGCCAGCAGTTACTCCTGGACATACGGGGAGCTGTTTTTT
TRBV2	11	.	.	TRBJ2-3	CATSYTDTQYF	TGTGCCACCAGTTACACAGATACGCAGTATTTT
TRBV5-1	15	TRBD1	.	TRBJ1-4	CASSHTGTANEKLFF	TGCGCCAGCAGCCACACCGGGACAGCAAATGAAAAACTGTTTTTT
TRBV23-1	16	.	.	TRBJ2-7	CASSPQGPLASYEQYF	TGCGCCAGCAGTCCACAGGGACCTCTGGCCTCCTACGAGCAGTACTTC
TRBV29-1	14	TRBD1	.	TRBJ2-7	CSVVVTGGHYEQYF	TGCAGCGTTGTTGTAACAGGGGGGCACTACGAGCAGTACTTC
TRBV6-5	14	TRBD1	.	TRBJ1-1	CASTEFRGAGAAFF	TGTGCCAGCACCGAATTCAGGGGGGCAGGAGCAGCTTTCTTT
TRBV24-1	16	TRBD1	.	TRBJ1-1	CATSGQGRKGSTEAFF	TGTGCCACCAGTGGACAGGGACGTAAGGGGAGCACTGAAGCTTTCTTT
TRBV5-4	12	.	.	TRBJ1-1	CASSLDSTEAFF	TGTGCCAGCAGTCTCGACTCAACTGAAGCTTTCTTT
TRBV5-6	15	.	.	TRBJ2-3	CASSSGSGRTDTQYF	TGTGCCAGCAGTTCGGGGAGCGGTCGCACAGATACGCAGTATTTT
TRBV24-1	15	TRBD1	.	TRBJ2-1	CATSATGTGNNEQFF	TGTGCCACCAGTGCCACCGGGACAGGCAACAATGAGCAGTTCTTC
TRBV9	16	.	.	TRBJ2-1	CASSVDPSPSHNEQFF	TGTGCCAGCAGCGTAGATCCTAGTCCCAGCCACAATGAGCAGTTCTTC
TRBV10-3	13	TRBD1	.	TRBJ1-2	CAISELTGDGYTF	TGTGCCATCAGTGAGTTGACAGGGGATGGCTACACCTTC
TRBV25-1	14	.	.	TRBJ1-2	CASSDKGVIYGYTF	TGTGCCAGCAGTGATAAGGGGGTCATCTATGGCTACACCTTC
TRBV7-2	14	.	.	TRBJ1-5	CASSSYVGDQPQHF	TGTGCCAGCAGCTCGTACGTCGGAGATCAGCCCCAGCATTTT
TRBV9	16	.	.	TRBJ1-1	CASSPLGQTRNTEAFF	TGTGCCAGCAGCCCCCTCGGACAGACAAGAAACACTGAAGCTTTCTTT
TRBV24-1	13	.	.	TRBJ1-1	CATRQGWDTEAFF	TGTGCCACGCGGCAGGGCTGGGACACTGAAGCTTTCTTT